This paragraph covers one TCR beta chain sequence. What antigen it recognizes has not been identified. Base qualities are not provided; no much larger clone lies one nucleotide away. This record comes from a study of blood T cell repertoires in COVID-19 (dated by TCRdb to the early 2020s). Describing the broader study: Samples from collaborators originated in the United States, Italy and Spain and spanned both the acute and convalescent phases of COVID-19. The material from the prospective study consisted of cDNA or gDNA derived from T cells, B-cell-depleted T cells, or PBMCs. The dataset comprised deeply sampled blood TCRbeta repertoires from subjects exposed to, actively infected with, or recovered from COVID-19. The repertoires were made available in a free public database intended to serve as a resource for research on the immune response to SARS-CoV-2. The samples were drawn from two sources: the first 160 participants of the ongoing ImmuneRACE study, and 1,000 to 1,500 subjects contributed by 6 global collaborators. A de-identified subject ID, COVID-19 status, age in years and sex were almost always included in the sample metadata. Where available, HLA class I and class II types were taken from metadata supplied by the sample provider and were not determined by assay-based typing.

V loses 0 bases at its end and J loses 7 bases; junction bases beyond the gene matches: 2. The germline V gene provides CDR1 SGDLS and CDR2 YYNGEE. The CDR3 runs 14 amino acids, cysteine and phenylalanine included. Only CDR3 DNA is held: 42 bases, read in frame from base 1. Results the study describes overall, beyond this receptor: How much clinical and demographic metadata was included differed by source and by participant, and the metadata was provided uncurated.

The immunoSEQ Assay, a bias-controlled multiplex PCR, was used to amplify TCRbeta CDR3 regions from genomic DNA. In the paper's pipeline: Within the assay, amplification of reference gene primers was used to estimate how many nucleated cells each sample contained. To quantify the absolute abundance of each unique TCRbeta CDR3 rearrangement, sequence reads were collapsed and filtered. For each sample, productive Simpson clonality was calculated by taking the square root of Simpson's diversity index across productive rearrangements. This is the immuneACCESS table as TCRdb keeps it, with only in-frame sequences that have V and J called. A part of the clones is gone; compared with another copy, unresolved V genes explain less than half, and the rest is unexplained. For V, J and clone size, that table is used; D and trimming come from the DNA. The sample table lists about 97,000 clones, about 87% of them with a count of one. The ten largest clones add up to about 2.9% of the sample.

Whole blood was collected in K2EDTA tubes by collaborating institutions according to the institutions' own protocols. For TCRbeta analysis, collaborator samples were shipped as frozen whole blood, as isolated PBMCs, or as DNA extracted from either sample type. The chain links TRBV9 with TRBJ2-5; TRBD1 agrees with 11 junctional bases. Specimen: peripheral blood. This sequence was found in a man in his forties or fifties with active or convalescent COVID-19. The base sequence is TGTGCCAGCAGCGTAGGGACAGGGGGCGCGACCCAGTACTTC. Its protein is CASSVGTGGATQYF.